The 17 T cell receptor beta chains in this list originate from one sample, sequenced in a study of cytomegalovirus exposure and HLA in healthy donors. With 60 Vbeta and 13 Jbeta primers, the PCR was carried out. Profiling relied on immunoSEQ multiplex PCR, and the TCRdb table lists in-frame clones only, not all of them. The sample records about 150,000 clones, roughly 80% being singletons. Sequencing was done on a sample of PBMCs. These receptors originate from a middle-aged woman in good health and CMV-seropositive.

The rearrangement joins TRBV7-8 to TRBJ2-5; TRBD2 might be the D (6 bases). Per germline, CDR1 SGHVS and CDR2 FQNEAQ. This CDR3 comprises 14 residues. Between the trimmed V and J ends, which lost 1 base and 3 bases, there was a span of 9 bases. In DNA form, the CDR3 reads TGTGCCAGCAGCTTAGGACTAGTCGAAGAGACCCAGTACTTC. This encodes CASSLGLVEETQYF.

The chain is built from TRBV7-2 and TRBJ1-6; a weak D match, TRBD1 (5 bases). With 5 bases removed from V and 7 bases from J, the gap between germline ends came to 12 bases. The CDR3 has 14 amino acids. The germline V gene has CDR1 SGHTA and CDR2 FQGNSA. This chain's CDR3 is CASSIRQFNSPLHF. The CDR3 DNA reads as TGTGCCAGCAGCATCCGACAGTTCAATTCACCCCTCCACTTT.

This clone occurred once. This rearrangement joins TRBV5-1 to TRBJ2-1, with TRBD2 matching over 13 bases. J gave up 10 bases and V 4 bases, and 8 bases lay outside the gene matches. CDR1 is SGHRS, CDR2 YFSETQ, per germline. The CDR3 totals 15 residues. The CDR3 here is CASSPRTSGGGEQFF. The CDR3 coding sequence is TGCGCCAGCAGCCCGCGGACTAGCGGGGGTGGAGAGCAGTTCTTC.

V gene TRBV4-3 combines with J gene TRBJ2-2; no firm D call. Trimming cost V 0 bases and J 1 base, with 12 bases left between them. The CDR3 sequence is 17 residues long. Per the germline V gene, CDR1 is LGHNA and CDR2 is YSLEER. The CDR3 loop is CASSQDSSQLNTGELFF. The CDR3 DNA reads as TGCGCCAGCAGCCAAGATTCCTCGCAGTTGAACACCGGGGAGCTGTTTTTT.

This rearrangement joins TRBV2 to TRBJ1-5; D not resolved. The germline CDR1 and CDR2 sequences are SNHLY and FYNNEI. V lost 7 bases and J lost 6, with 10 bases in between. The CDR3 is made up of 12 amino acids. The CDR3 sequence is CASKEGGQPQHF. CDR3 bases: TGTGCCAGCAAGGAGGGAGGTCAGCCCCAGCATTTT.

This rearrangement joins TRBV7-9 to TRBJ2-7; perhaps TRBD1 as D (6 bases). The germline V gene has CDR1 SEHNR and CDR2 FQNEAQ (reference sequence). The CDR3 contains 15 residues. Trimming stripped 0 bases from V and 0 bases from J, with 9 bases between. Written as DNA, the CDR3 is TGTGCCAGCAGCTTAGCGGGGGCGAACTCCTACGAGCAGTACTTC. It yields the protein CASSLAGANSYEQYF.

CDR3 coding DNA: TGTGCCAGCGGCGCTGGACTAGCGCCTGCCTACGAGCAGTACTTC. Protein: CASGAGLAPAYEQYF. The J gene is TRBJ2-7, the V gene TRBV27; 9 nucleotides agree with TRBD2. The CDR3 consists of 15 residues. Germline V gene sequence: CDR1 MNHEY, CDR2 SMNVEV (reference sequence). Trimming at V came to 8 bases and at J to 2 bases, leaving 10 bases not matched to a gene.

J is TRBJ2-5 and V is TRBV5-6, with 10 bases fitting TRBD1. The J call may be incorrect, as the DNA end agrees better with TRBJ2-7. The CDR3 sequence is 15 residues long. Germline V gene sequence: CDR1 SGHDT, CDR2 YYEEEE. CDR3 sequence (DNA): TGTGCCAGCAGAGAGCCGGGACAGGGGTCCGACGAGCAGTACTTC. Its translation is CASREPGQGSDEQYF.

The rearrangement joins TRBV28 to TRBJ2-1; D may be TRBD1 (6 bases). Germline V gene sequence: CDR1 MDHEN, CDR2 SYDVKM. CDR3 size: 15 residues. Trimming removed 5 bases from V and 0 bases from J, with 11 bases in between. CDR3: CASSIQGSSYNEQFF. The CDR3 DNA is TGTGCCAGCAGTATTCAGGGGAGCTCCTACAATGAGCAGTTCTTC.

This clone was recorded once. The V gene is TRBV19, the J gene TRBJ2-1, with 11 positions matching TRBD2. The germline V gene has CDR1 LNHDA and CDR2 SQIVND (reference sequence). Trimming removed 0 bases from V and 3 bases from J; junction bases left unmatched: 1. The CDR3 runs 16 residues. This chain's CDR3 is CASSIEGTSGYNEQFF. The CDR3 DNA reads TGTGCCAGTAGTATAGAGGGGACTAGCGGCTACAATGAGCAGTTCTTC. Together with reference TRBV19 and TRBJ2-1, the CDR3 gives the full variable domain: DGGITQSPKYLFRKEGQNVTLSCEQNLNHDAMYWYRQDPGQGLRLIYYSQIVNDFQKGDIAEGYSVSREKKESFPLTVTSAQKNPTAFYLCASSIEGTSGYNEQFFGPGTRLTVL.

The chain links TRBV9 to TRBJ2-7; 7 nucleotides align to TRBD1. V was clipped by 0 bases and J by 3 bases; unmatched bases: 3. The germline CDR1 and CDR2 sequences are SGDLS and YYNGEE. This CDR3 spans 14 amino acids. The CDR3 region is CASSVESGGYEQYF. CDR3 nucleotide sequence: TGTGCCAGCAGCGTAGAGTCAGGGGGCTACGAGCAGTACTTC.

The chain recombines TRBV30 with TRBJ2-1, with 7 bases lining up with TRBD2. The germline V gene encodes CDR1 GTSNPN and CDR2 SVGIG (reference sequence). The V gene end was trimmed by 3 bases and the J gene end by 5 bases; junction bases not matched to a gene: 13. CDR3 length: 16 residues. As DNA, the CDR3 is TGTGCCTGGAGGTGGGGCGGGAGTTTTCGGAACAATGAGCAGTTCTTC. As protein: CAWRWGGSFRNNEQFF.

The chain combines TRBV5-6 with TRBJ2-1; 8 positions match TRBD2. V lost 0 bases to trimming and J lost 2 bases; unmatched junction nucleotides: 10. Looked up from germline, CDR1 is SGHDT and CDR2 is YYEEEE. The CDR3 contains 18 residues. In nucleotides, the CDR3 is TGTGCCAGCAGCTTGGCCGTTCTAGCGGGTTCACCCTACAATGAGCAGTTCTTC. Residues: CASSLAVLAGSPYNEQFF.

J is TRBJ1-2 and V is TRBV5-6, with a weak D call TRBD1 (5 bases). Germline V gene data show CDR1 as SGHDT and CDR2 as YYEEEE. The V end was cut by 0 bases, the J end by 8 bases, with 17 bases between. The CDR3 runs 15 residues. DNA for the CDR3: TGTGCCAGCAGCTTGGATCTCGGGGGGTATCTGGGCTACACCTTC. Translation gives CASSLDLGGYLGYTF.

V usage is TRBV6-1 and J usage is TRBJ2-7; possibly TRBD1 for D (5 bases). V lost 3 bases and J lost 2, with 11 bases in between. Germline V lookup: CDR1 MNHNS, CDR2 SASEGT. The CDR3 covers 14 residues. The CDR3 loop is CASSEPTDTYEQYF. For the CDR3, the DNA is TGTGCCAGCAGTGAGCCGACAGATACCTACGAGCAGTACTTC.

The chain recombines TRBV2 with TRBJ1-2, with a possible D match to TRBD1 (6 bases). The CDR3 has 15 residues. The germline V gene encodes CDR1 SNHLY and CDR2 FYNNEI. V dropped 0 bases and J dropped 7 bases, with 15 bases sitting between them. Here the CDR3 reads CASSEARRTRGGYTF. In DNA, the CDR3 is TGTGCCAGCAGTGAAGCGCGTCGTACCAGGGGTGGCTACACCTTC.

The rearrangement joins TRBV27 to TRBJ2-6, with D tentatively TRBD2 (5 bases). The CDR3 is 15 amino acids. Trimming stripped 6 bases from V and 8 bases from J, with 17 bases between. In germline, CDR1 is MNHEY, CDR2 SMNVEV (reference sequence). Here the CDR3 reads CASSSYREGSNVLTF. The CDR3 DNA follows: TGTGCCAGCAGCAGTTATCGGGAAGGTTCCAACGTCCTGACTTTC.